This T cell receptor (beta chain) was sequenced in a study of blood T cell repertoires in COVID-19. Per the original data handling: Reference gene primers were amplified, and this amplification served to estimate nucleated cell counts. Some clones are missing from TCRdb's copy, which holds only in-frame ones; the method was immunoSEQ multiplex PCR. The DNA gave D and trimming, while V, J and clone size come from that table. Of approximately 490,000 clones listed, around 87% are singletons. This CDR3 has 16 residues. Trimming removed 5 bases from V and 6 bases from J, with 20 bases in between. The germline CDR1 and CDR2 sequences are MDHEN and SYDVKM. Cohort assignment relied on participant-reported clinical history. Among Cohort 3 donors, those recovered had two negative PCRs, clearance, or symptom resolution.

This TCR was sampled from a young woman who had recovered from COVID-19. This chain links TRBV28 with TRBJ1-5; D possibly corresponds to TRBD1 (6 bases). Source material: PBMCs or T cells enriched from blood (not recorded which). The CDR3 sequence: CASSPPQQGRGQPQHF. As DNA, the CDR3 is TGTGCCAGCAGTCCTCCACAACAGGGTCGGGGTCAGCCCCAGCATTTT. The full variable domain, with the rest looked up from reference TRBV28 and TRBJ1-5, is DVKVTQSSRYLVKRTGEKVFLECVQDMDHENMFWYRQDPGLGLRLIYFSYDVKMKEKGDIPEGYSVSREKKERFSLILESASTNQTSMYLCASSPPQQGRGQPQHFGDGTRLSIL.